This T cell receptor (beta chain) is from a study of blood T cell repertoires in COVID-19. Study summary: Acute-phase and convalescent COVID-19 samples originated in the United States, Italy and Spain. In each case, the material was cDNA or gDNA derived from T cells, B-cell-depleted T cells, or PBMCs.

Enrolled during active infection, Seattle patients were then followed longitudinally. Original processing notes: Amplification from reference gene primers served as the basis for estimated nucleated cell counts. Sequencing used immunoSEQ multiplex PCR; TCRdb keeps in-frame clones, though not all of them. The DNA was the basis for D and trimming; V, J and clone size are from that table. The table records about 220,000 clones, 75% to 90% of them present only once. The CDR3 contains 17 residues. V gave up 4 bases and J gave up 5 bases; unmatched junction bases: 9. Germline lookup yields CDR1 SGHRS and CDR2 YFSETQ.

The rearrangement uses TRBV5-1 and TRBJ2-2, with 12 bases that match TRBD2. Specimen: peripheral blood. The receptor was isolated from a woman older than 75 with COVID-19, enrolled during active disease. DNA of the CDR3: TGCGCCAGCAGCCATTCTAGCGGGGGGGCCGGAACCGGGGAGCTGTTTTTT. Translated, it gives CASSHSSGGAGTGELFF.